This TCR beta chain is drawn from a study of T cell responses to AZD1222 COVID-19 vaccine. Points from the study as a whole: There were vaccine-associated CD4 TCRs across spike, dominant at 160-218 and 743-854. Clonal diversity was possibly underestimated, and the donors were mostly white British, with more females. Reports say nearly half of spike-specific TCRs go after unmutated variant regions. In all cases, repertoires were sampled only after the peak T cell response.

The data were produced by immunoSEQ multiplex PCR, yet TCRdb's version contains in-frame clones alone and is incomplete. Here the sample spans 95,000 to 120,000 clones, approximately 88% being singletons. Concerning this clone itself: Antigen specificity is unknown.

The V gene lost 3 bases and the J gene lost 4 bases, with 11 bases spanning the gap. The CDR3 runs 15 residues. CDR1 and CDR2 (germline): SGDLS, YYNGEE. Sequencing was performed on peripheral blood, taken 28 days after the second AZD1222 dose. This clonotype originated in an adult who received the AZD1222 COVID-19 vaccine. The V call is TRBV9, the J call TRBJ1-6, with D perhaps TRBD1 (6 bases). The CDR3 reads CASSAWDTYNSPLHF. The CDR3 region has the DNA TGTGCCAGCAGCGCCTGGGACACTTATAATTCACCCCTCCACTTT.